This T cell receptor (beta chain) was sequenced for a study of cytomegalovirus exposure and HLA in healthy donors. Regarding the study as a whole: As confirmed in vitro, a few CMV-associated chains were specific for CMV antigens. TCR beta sequences reportedly predicted most subjects' HLA-A and HLA-B alleles accurately. It was reported in a later analysis that an Asian-associated ancestry cluster showed fewer N-insertions than the roughly 710-donor mean.

60 Vbeta and 13 Jbeta primers were used in PCR. The table came from immunoSEQ multiplex PCR; TCRdb's copy has only in-frame clones and leaves some out. The sample lists approximately 100,000 clones, roughly 70% occurring once. A word on this clone: The target antigen is unknown.

CDR1 MGHRA and CDR2 YSYEKL come from the germline V gene. V dropped 4 bases and J dropped 5 bases, with 17 bases sitting between them. There are 15 residues in the CDR3. The chain carries TRBV4-1 and TRBJ2-5; D may be TRBD2 (6 bases). Material for sequencing was PBMCs. The TCR sequence derives from a woman in her seventies in good health and CMV-seropositive. CDR3 protein: CASSLDGGEVETQYF. In DNA, the CDR3 is TGCGCCAGCAGCCTTGACGGTGGGGAGGTGGAGACCCAGTACTTC.